Below are 20 T cell receptor beta chains sequenced from a single sample in a study of tissue T cells after allogeneic stem cell transplantation. Time point described: mouse harvest day 14 after allogeneic transplant. Each mouse received 10^7 T-cell-depleted marrow cells plus 10^6 splenic CD5+ T cells by tail vein. Sequencing was performed with immunoSEQ multiplex PCR; in TCRdb, only in-frame clones are kept and a portion is missing. In the table there are about 3,000 clones, roughly 50% of which are singletons. The sequenced sample was gut tissue. The source is a female BALB/c mouse given C57BL/6 T cells with graft-versus-host disease after an allogeneic hematopoietic cell transplant.

The sample holds a few counts of this clone. Each gene name is a mouse one. The read falls 1 residue short of the CDR3 end, and the missing part is taken from the germline J gene. V gene TRBV26 combines with J gene TRBJ1-3; no clear D. Trimming stripped 2 bases from V and 0 bases from J, with 5 bases between. This CDR3 contains 14 residues. CDR1 and CDR2 (germline): KGHPV, FQNQEV (reference sequence). CDR3 in amino acids: CASSLPDSGNTLYF. CDR3 DNA, as far as it was read: TGTGCCAGCAGTCTGCCAGATTCTGGAAATACGCTCTAT.

To note about this clone: Gene names follow the mouse nomenclature. The CDR3 end falls 1 residue outside the read, so it is completed with the germline J gene. This chain joins TRBV26 and TRBJ1-1; 9 bases agree with TRBD1. The CDR3 extends over 14 amino acids. CDR1 KGHPV and CDR2 FQNQEV come from the germline V gene (reference sequence). V was clipped by 3 bases and J by 5 bases; unmatched bases: 4. The DNA read from the CDR3 is TGTGCCAGCAGTCTCATGGACAGGGGAACAGAAGTCTTC. Residues: CASSLMDRGTEVF. The CDR3, in full, reads CASSLMDRGTEVFF.

About this clone itself: Genes and germline come from the mouse. The CDR3 end falls 1 residue outside the read, so it is completed with the germline J gene. V gene TRBV13-2 combines with J gene TRBJ2-7; 9 bases fit TRBD2. V lost 0 bases and J lost 0; bases outside the gene matches: 1. CDR1 is NNHNN, CDR2 SYGAGS, per germline (reference sequence). This CDR3 is 15 amino acids long. The CDR3 sequence is CASGDELGGSYEQYF. The covered CDR3 bases are TGTGCCAGCGGTGATGAACTGGGGGGCTCCTATGAACAGTAC.

In the case of this clone: The gene names here belong to mouse. Read data end 1 residue before the CDR3 end; the end is taken from the germline J gene. V is TRBV13-1 and J is TRBJ2-2; no clear D gene. The CDR3 loop spans 15 amino acids. CDR1 and CDR2 from the germline V gene are NSHNY and SYGAGN. V lost 3 bases and J lost 1, with 10 bases in between. Partial CDR3 DNA: TGTGCCAGCAGTGCCCCCCGGAAAAACACCGGGCAGCTCTAC. Amino acids: CASSAPRKNTGQLY. The full CDR3 is CASSAPRKNTGQLYF.

The table lists this clone with a few counts. The genes are named according to mouse. CDR3: CASSSQWDRGREQYF. The CDR3 bases that were read are TGTGCCAGCAGCTCTCAGTGGGACAGGGGGCGAGAACAGTAC. The chain is built from TRBV3 and TRBJ2-7, with 12 bases identical to TRBD1. The CDR3 end falls 1 residue outside the read, so it is completed with the germline J gene. The J segment lost 7 bases and the V segment lost 4 bases, leaving 8 bases of the junction unmatched. The CDR3 has 15 amino acids. The germline gives CDR1 SNHLY, CDR2 FYNGKV (reference sequence).

Turning to this clone: The gene symbols are mouse symbols. The CDR3 end falls 1 residue outside the read, so it is completed with the germline J gene. The rearrangement joins TRBV13-2 to TRBJ2-7; 12 bases fit TRBD2. The CDR3 has 12 residues. Germline V lookup: CDR1 NNHNN, CDR2 SYGAGS (reference sequence). J was trimmed by 7 bases and V by 9 bases; bases with no gene match: 5. Here the CDR3 reads CATRLGGREQYF. The covered CDR3 bases are TGTGCCACTAGACTGGGGGGGCGGGAACAGTAC.

Worth noting for this clone: Mouse names are used for the genes. Sequencing ends 1 residue short of the CDR3 end; the germline J gene provides the rest. This chain uses TRBV26 with TRBJ1-3; D possibly corresponds to TRBD1 (6 bases). The CDR3 is made up of 14 amino acids. The germline V gene has CDR1 KGHPV and CDR2 FQNQEV (reference sequence). The V end was cut by 6 bases, the J end by 0 bases, with 9 bases between. CDR3 bases read: TGTGCCAGCAGCCGGGACACTTCTGGAAATACGCTCTAT. It is translated as CASSRDTSGNTLY. The full CDR3 sequence reads CASSRDTSGNTLYF. Variable domain in full (rest from reference TRBV26 and TRBJ1-3): NSKVIQTPRYLVKGQGQKAKMRCIPEKGHPVVFWYQQNKNNEFKFLINFQNQEVLQQIDMTEKRFSAECPSNSPCSLEIQSSEAGDSALYLCASSRDTSGNTLYFGEGSRLIVV.

Regarding this clone: The germline and genes are mouse ones. The missing CDR3 end, 1 residue past where the read stops, is filled in from the germline J gene. The chain has TRBV3 and TRBJ2-5; D gene uncertain. CDR3 size: 15 residues. The ends were cut back, 0 bases at V and 0 bases at J, with 7 bases in the middle. In germline, CDR1 is SNHLY, CDR2 FYNGKV (reference sequence). CDR3 DNA (partial): TGTGCCAGCAGCTTAGCGGTCCGGAACCAAGACACCCAGTAC. Amino acid sequence: CASSLAVRNQDTQY. From start to end, the CDR3 is CASSLAVRNQDTQYF.

Points on this clone: Mouse gene names apply. Read data end 1 residue before the CDR3 end; the end is taken from the germline J gene. The genes are TRBV13-1 and TRBJ2-4, with D possibly being TRBD1 or TRBD2 (6 bases each). V lost 0 bases and J 3 bases, leaving 14 bases between the germline ends. The CDR3 contains 16 residues. CDR1 and CDR2 from the germline V gene are NSHNY and SYGAGN. CDR3 loop: CASSDARWGPQNTLYF. The part of the CDR3 DNA that was read is TGTGCCAGCAGTGATGCAAGGTGGGGGCCCCAAAACACCTTGTAC.

Note on this clone: The gene names here belong to mouse. Read coverage stops 1 residue before the CDR3 terminus; the germline J gene supplies the remainder. The genes are TRBV26 and TRBJ1-3, with D uncertain. V was pared by 3 bases and J by 0 bases, with 9 bases between. The germline V gene encodes CDR1 KGHPV and CDR2 FQNQEV (reference sequence). CDR3 length equals 15 residues. The covered CDR3 bases are TGTGCCAGCAGTCTTGGGGTCAATTCTGGAAATACGCTCTAT. This codes for CASSLGVNSGNTLY. The full CDR3 reads CASSLGVNSGNTLYF.

As for this clone: At one of its ends the junction is not consistent with the germline gene, which may arise from a read error. Gene names are the mouse ones. The CDR3 extends 1 residue past the end of the read, so its final part is completed from the germline J gene. The chain joins TRBV16 to TRBJ1-4; tentative D call: TRBD1 (6 bases). The CDR3 runs 14 residues. Germline loops: CDR1 SGHSA, CDR2 FRNQAP. CDR3 bases read: TGTGCAAACAGCTTAAAGGGGGCCAACGAAAGATTATTT. It translates to CANSLKGANERLF. The entire CDR3 reads CANSLKGANERLFF.

Details on this clone: Any gene name here is a mouse gene name. The read ends 1 residue early relative to the CDR3; the germline J gene fills the gap. The rearrangement uses TRBV12-2 and TRBJ1-6, with a weak D call TRBD1 (5 bases). TRBJ1-6 is filed as an ORF, its function uncertain. The CDR3 length is 15 residues. The V end lost 0 bases, the J end lost 1 base, and 6 bases lay between the germline ends. Germline CDR1 and CDR2: SGHLS and HYDKME. The part of the CDR3 DNA that was read is TGTGCCAGCTCTCTCGGGGGGTCCTATAATTCGCCCCTCTAC. Translation gives CASSLGGSYNSPLY. The full-length CDR3 reads as CASSLGGSYNSPLYF.

In the case of this clone: Gene names and germline refer to mouse. The CDR3 end lies 1 residue beyond the end of the read and is filled in from the germline J gene. This chain connects TRBV16 to TRBJ2-4; TRBD1 aligns across 9 bases. CDR1 and CDR2 from the germline V gene are SGHSA and FRNQAP. This CDR3 spans 16 amino acids. V lost 0 bases and J lost 0; bases outside the gene matches: 1. The DNA read from the CDR3 is TGTGCAAGCAGCTTAGAGGGACAGGGTAGTCAAAACACCTTGTAC. It translates to CASSLEGQGSQNTLY. The complete CDR3 sequence is CASSLEGQGSQNTLYF.

Comments on this clone: Genes and germline come from the mouse. The CDR3 is cut off 1 residue early in the read; its end comes from the germline J gene. The chain employs TRBV13-2 and TRBJ1-4; TRBD1 is a possible D gene (6 bases). V dropped 10 bases and J dropped 3 bases, with 13 bases sitting between them. This CDR3 has 13 amino acids. The germline CDR1 and CDR2 sequences are NNHNN and SYGAGS (reference sequence). The covered CDR3 bases are TGTGCCGGCAGGGCAGGGGCCAACGAAAGATTATTT. It is translated as CAGRAGANERLF. Given in full, the CDR3 is CAGRAGANERLFF.

A word on this clone: The genes and germline here are from mouse. The CDR3 reads CASSLRTANTEVFF. Partial CDR3 DNA: TGTGCCAGCAGTCTGAGGACAGCAAACACAGAAGTCTTC. The chain employs TRBV26 and TRBJ1-1, with a weak D call TRBD1 (6 bases). The DNA ends 1 residue before the CDR3 does, and the rest of the CDR3 is filled in from the germline J gene. This CDR3 comprises 14 residues. In germline, CDR1 is KGHPV, CDR2 FQNQEV (reference sequence). Deletions cut 2 bases from V and 0 bases from J, with 7 bases between.

As regards this clone: The listed genes are named as in mouse. Coverage ceases 1 residue before the CDR3 finishes, and the germline J gene fills in the end. This sequence joins TRBV26 and TRBJ2-1; D gene ambiguous. Looked up from germline, CDR1 is KGHPV and CDR2 is FQNQEV (reference sequence). The V and J ends lost 6 bases and 1 base respectively, with 10 bases between them. The CDR3 runs to 14 residues. The CDR3 DNA, read in part, is TGTGCCAGCAGGTTTGACACGAACTATGCTGAGCAGTTC. Its translation: CASRFDTNYAEQF. Given in full, the CDR3 is CASRFDTNYAEQFF.

This clone was counted a few times. Gene names refer to mouse genes. The DNA ends 1 residue before the CDR3 does, and the rest of the CDR3 is filled in from the germline J gene. This sequence joins TRBV16 and TRBJ2-5, with 11 bases that match TRBD1. Trimming took 4 bases from V and 4 from J; bases not matched to a gene: 4. This CDR3 comprises 15 residues. Germline-derived CDR1 and CDR2 are SGHSA and FRNQAP. The chain's CDR3 is CASSSPGQGEDTQYF. The CDR3 bases that were read are TGTGCAAGCAGCTCTCCGGGACAGGGGGAAGACACCCAGTAC.

Concerning this clone: Any gene name here is a mouse gene name. Read data end 1 residue before the CDR3 end; the end is taken from the germline J gene. V gene TRBV23 combines with J gene TRBJ1-4; the D call TRBD1 from the table was never checked on the DNA. This CDR3 comprises 16 residues. Germline lookup yields CDR1 KGHTA and CDR2 FQNQQP. The DNA read from the CDR3 is TGCTCCAGCAGCCGCTCAGGGGGGTCTTCCAACGAAAGATTATTT. Its protein is CSSSRSGGSSNERLF. The entire CDR3 is CSSSRSGGSSNERLFF.

To note about this clone: Mouse gene names apply. With the read ending 1 residue before the CDR3 end, the germline J gene is used to fill in that end. The chain recombines TRBV26 with TRBJ1-1, with a possible D match to TRBD1 (6 bases). Germline CDR1 reads KGHPV; CDR2 reads FQNQEV (reference sequence). There are 13 residues in the CDR3. Trimming stripped 5 bases from V and 4 bases from J, with 11 bases between. Partial CDR3 DNA: TGTGCCAGCAGTTTCCCAGGGGTCACAGAAGTCTTC. It yields the protein CASSFPGVTEVF. Given in full, the CDR3 is CASSFPGVTEVFF.

The sample holds a few counts of this clone. Gene labels here are mouse ones. The read is 1 residue too short to cover the CDR3 end, so that end is filled in from the germline J gene. The V gene is TRBV12-1, the J gene TRBJ1-3, with D possibly TRBD1 on 5 matching bases. There are 12 residues in the CDR3. The V gene lost 2 bases and the J gene lost 4 bases, with 5 bases spanning the gap. Germline CDR1 reads SGHSN; CDR2 reads HYEKVE. Partial CDR3 DNA: TGTGCCAGCTCTCGACAGGGAAATACGCTCTAT. This sequence encodes CASSRQGNTLY. The CDR3 reads in full as CASSRQGNTLYF. Looking up the rest from reference TRBV12-1 and TRBJ1-3 gives the full variable domain: DSGVVQSPRHIIKEKGGRSVLTCIPISGHSNVVWYQQTLGKELKFLIQHYEKVERDKGFLPSRFSVQQFDDYHSEMNMSALELEDSAMYFCASSRQGNTLYFGEGSRLIVV.